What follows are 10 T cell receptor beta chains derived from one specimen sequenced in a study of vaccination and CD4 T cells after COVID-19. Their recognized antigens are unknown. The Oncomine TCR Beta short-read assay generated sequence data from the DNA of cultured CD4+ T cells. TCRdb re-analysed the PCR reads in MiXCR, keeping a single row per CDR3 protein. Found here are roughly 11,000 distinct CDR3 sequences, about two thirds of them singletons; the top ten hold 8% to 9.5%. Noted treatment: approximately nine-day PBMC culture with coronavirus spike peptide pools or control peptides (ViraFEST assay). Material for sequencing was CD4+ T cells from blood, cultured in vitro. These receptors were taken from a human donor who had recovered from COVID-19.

The CDR3 DNA reads TGCAGTGCTAGGATTTTAGCGGGAGGGCCGGGGGAGACCCAGTACTTC. Protein: CSARILAGGPGETQYF. The gene calls are TRBV20-1 and TRBJ2-5; 11 bases match TRBD2. The junction had 11 bases not matched to a gene; V was cut back by 3 bases and J by 5 bases. The V gene's germline CDR1 is DFQATT and CDR2 SNEGSKA (reference sequence). The CDR3 loop spans 16 amino acids.

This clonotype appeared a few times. The CDR3 DNA reads TGTGCCAGCAGGAAAAAAGGGACAGGGGGCCCGGTGGCCAATCAGCCCCAGCATTTT. This translates into CASRKKGTGGPVANQPQHF. The chain links TRBV21-1 to TRBJ1-5; TRBD1 was called by the table and not checked on the DNA. TRBV21-1 is a pseudogene locus. CDR3 length equals 19 residues.

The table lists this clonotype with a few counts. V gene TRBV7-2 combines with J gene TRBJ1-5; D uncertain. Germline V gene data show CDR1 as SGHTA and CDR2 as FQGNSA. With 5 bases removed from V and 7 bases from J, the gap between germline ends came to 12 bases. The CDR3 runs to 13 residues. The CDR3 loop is CASSPGMGQPQHF. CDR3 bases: TGTGCCAGCAGCCCGGGGATGGGGCAGCCCCAGCATTTT.

CDR3 coding DNA: TGTGCCAGCAGGTTCCCGGGCACTGAAGCTTTCTTT. Residues: CASRFPGTEAFF. The V call is TRBV2, the J call TRBJ1-1, with no clear D. CDR1 is SNHLY, CDR2 FYNNEI, per germline. Trimming cost V 6 bases and J 4 bases, with 9 bases left between them. This CDR3 spans 12 amino acids.

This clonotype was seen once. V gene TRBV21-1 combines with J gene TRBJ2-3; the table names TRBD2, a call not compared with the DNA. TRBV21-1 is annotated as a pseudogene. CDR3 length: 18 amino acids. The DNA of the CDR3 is TGTGCCAGCAGCAAATTAGGGACTAGCGGGGATCCGGGGGATACGCAGTATTTT. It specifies CASSKLGTSGDPGDTQYF.

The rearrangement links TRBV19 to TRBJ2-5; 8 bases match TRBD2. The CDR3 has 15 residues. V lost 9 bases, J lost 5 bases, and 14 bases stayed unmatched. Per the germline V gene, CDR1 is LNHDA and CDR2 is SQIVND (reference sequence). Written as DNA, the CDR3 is TGTGCCAGCGCAATCTCGCGGGGGGCCGTGGAGACCCAGTACTTC. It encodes CASAISRGAVETQYF.

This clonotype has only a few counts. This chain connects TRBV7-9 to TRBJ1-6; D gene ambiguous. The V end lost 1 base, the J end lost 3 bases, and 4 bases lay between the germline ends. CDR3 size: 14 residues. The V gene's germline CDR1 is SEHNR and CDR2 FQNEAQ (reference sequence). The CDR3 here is CASSLGGYNSPLHF. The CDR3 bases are TGTGCCAGCAGCTTAGGGGGCTATAATTCACCCCTCCACTTT. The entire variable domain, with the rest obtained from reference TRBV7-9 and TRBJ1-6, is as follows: DTGVSQNPRHKITKRGQNVTFRCDPISEHNRLYWYRQTLGQGPEFLTYFQNEAQLEKSRLLSDRFSAERPKGSFSTLEIQRTEQGDSAMYLCASSLGGYNSPLHFGNGTRLTVT.

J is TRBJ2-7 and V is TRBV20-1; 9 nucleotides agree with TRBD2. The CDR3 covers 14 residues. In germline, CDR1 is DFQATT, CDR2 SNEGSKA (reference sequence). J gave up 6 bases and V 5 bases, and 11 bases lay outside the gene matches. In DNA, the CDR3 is TGCAGTGCTCCGGGGGGGACTAGCACGTCCGAGCAGTACTTC. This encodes CSAPGGTSTSEQYF.

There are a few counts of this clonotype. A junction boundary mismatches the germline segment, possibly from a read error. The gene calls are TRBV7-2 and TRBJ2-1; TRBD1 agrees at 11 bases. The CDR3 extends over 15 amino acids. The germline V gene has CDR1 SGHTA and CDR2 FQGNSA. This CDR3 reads CASILRDRGDNEQFF. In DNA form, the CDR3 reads TGTGCCAGCATCTTACGGGACAGGGGGGATAATGAGCAGTTCTTC.

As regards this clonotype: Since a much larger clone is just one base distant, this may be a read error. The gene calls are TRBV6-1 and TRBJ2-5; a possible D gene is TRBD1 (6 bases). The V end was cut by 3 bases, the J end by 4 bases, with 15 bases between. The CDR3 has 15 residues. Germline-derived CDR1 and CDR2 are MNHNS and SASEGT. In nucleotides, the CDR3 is TGTGCCAGCAGTGATAGCAGGGGACGAGGAGAGACCCAGTACTTC. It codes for CASSDSRGRGETQYF.